This TCR beta chain was obtained from a study of TIL therapy for anti-PD-1-resistant metastatic lung cancer (dated by TCRdb to about 2021). At the level of the whole study: Before any PD-1/PD-L1 blockade was given, tumors were harvested, nivolumab was then administered, and patients who progressed went on to receive lymphodepletion, an infusion of expanded TIL, and IL-2. Enrolled patients had a median age of roughly 50 years (range about 35-80) and a median tumor PD-L1 proportion score of 6%. The cohort was composed predominantly of lung adenocarcinoma, with several EGFR-mutant and two ALK-rearranged tumors included, and half of patients were identified as current or former smokers. Across the cohort, whole-exome sequencing showed a median non-synonymous tumor mutation burden of roughly 1.5 mutations per megabase. T cell receptor beta sequencing of tumor and peripheral blood served to follow clonotypes across the tumor, the expanded TIL product, and serial blood samples.

Explained via the paper, the time point label denotes: pre-treatment sample, taken before nivolumab and TIL therapy. Adults with stage 4 NSCLC were enrolled in a dual-center phase I trial from 2017 to early 2020. Samples came from a single-arm, open-label phase I trial of tumor-infiltrating lymphocyte therapy with nivolumab in advanced non-small cell lung cancer. Blood mononuclear cells were isolated from EDTA tubes by Ficoll gradient and were snap-frozen as pellets, and DNA was extracted with a Qiagen mini-prep kit. The immunoSEQ v3 hsTCRB kit was used to amplify TCR beta CDR3 regions from genomic DNA through bias-controlled multiplex PCR. An Illumina NextSeq 500 was used to sequence the TCR libraries, reaching roughly 1.9 million read pairs at survey level or about 4.5-6.5 million at deep level. Under the source paper's analysis protocol: V, D and J genes were assigned, non-productive sequences were removed, and clonality was reported by immunoSEQ Analyzer software. Repertoires of infused TIL and blood were compared using productive Simpson clonality and the Morisita overlap index of productive TRB rearrangements. Absolute clonotype counts in blood were estimated by multiplying the lymphocyte count by the CD3+ fraction and by the productive frequency of the clone. The table was pulled from immuneACCESS by TCRdb, which kept in-frame rearrangements only. Such tables lose some clones; where checked, under half of the loss comes from unresolved V genes, and the rest has no known cause. The D gene and trimming were derived from the DNA, and the V and J assignments and clone size from that table. This sample holds tens of thousands of clones; around 70% were observed only once. The ten most abundant clones make up over 5.5% of the sample.

With regard to this clone: Its cognate antigen has yet to be identified. Base qualities are not recorded, but no much larger clone differs from it by a single base.

The paper as a whole reports these results and caveats: The cohort was highly selected, with more treatment-naive, never-smoker and oncogene-addicted patients than typical, limiting generalizability. The study protocol defined all tumor marker inferences as exploratory. Infused TIL clonotypes partially replaced the baseline peripheral repertoire then decayed over months, with no apparent association between persistence and response.

The TCR originated in a person aged 25 to 85 with non-small cell lung cancer. The material was blood, obtained at baseline.

The CDR3 loop reads CSGVKGRSGELFF. The base sequence is TGCAGCGGTGTGAAGGGGAGGTCCGGGGAGCTGTTTTTT. The V and J genes are TRBV29-1 and TRBJ2-2; D gene: possibly TRBD2, on 6 matching bases. The germline ends are 15 bases apart after V is trimmed by 7 bases and J by 6 bases. CDR1 SQVTM and CDR2 ANQGSEA were looked up in the germline V gene. The CDR3 has 13 amino acids, counting the end cysteine and phenylalanine. Only the CDR3 region is kept as DNA, spanning 39 bases read in frame from base 1.